The T cell receptor beta chain described here comes from a study of T cells in Graves' hyperthyroidism and ophthalmopathy. This clonotype was counted many times. The CDR3 is 15 amino acids. The germline V and J ends were trimmed by 6 bases and 1 base, with 13 bases remaining between them. Germline V gene data show CDR1 as MNHEY and CDR2 as SMNVEV (reference sequence). Amplified TCR beta CDR3 regions came from RNA transcripts. Initially, a first-round RT-PCR of the TCR CDR3 employed the HTBI primer set. TCRdb analysed the multiplex PCR reads with MiXCR anew, one entry per CDR3 protein. The sample yields fewer than 650,000 distinct CDR3 sequences, approximately 15% seen once.

Sequencing was done on a sample of blood. This clonotype originated in a woman aged 40-49 years with Graves' ophthalmopathy. This chain joins TRBV27 and TRBJ1-5, with D unresolved. The CDR3 sequence: CASRLSPASNQPQHF. The CDR3, as DNA: TGTGCCAGCAGACTCTCTCCCGCCAGCAATCAGCCCCAGCATTTT.